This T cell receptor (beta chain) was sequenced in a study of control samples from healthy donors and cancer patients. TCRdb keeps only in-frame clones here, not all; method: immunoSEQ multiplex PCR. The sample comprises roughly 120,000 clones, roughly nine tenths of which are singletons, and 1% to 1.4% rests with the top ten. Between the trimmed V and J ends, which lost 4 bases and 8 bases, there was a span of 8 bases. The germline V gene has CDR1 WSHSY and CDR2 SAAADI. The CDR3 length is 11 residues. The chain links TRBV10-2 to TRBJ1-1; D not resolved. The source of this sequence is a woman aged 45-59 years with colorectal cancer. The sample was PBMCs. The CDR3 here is CASSGGLEAFF. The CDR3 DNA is TGCGCCAGCAGTGGGGGTTTGGAAGCTTTCTTT.